The 27 T cell receptor beta chains in this list originate from one sample, sequenced in a study of CD8+ T cells in alopecia areata. Sequencing templates came from extracted RNA that was reverse transcribed into cDNA. Profiling relied on immunoSEQ multiplex PCR, and the TCRdb table lists in-frame clones only, not all of them. The repertoire holds about 180,000 clones, with 65% to 75% as singletons. The material was CD8+ T cells sorted from blood, obtained at week 0. The receptors stem from a human donor with alopecia areata.

This rearrangement joins TRBV9 to TRBJ1-2, with TRBD1 identical over 8 bases. This CDR3 has 17 amino acids. The germline gives CDR1 SGDLS, CDR2 YYNGEE. Trimming at V came to 0 bases and at J to 3 bases, leaving 10 bases not matched to a gene. Here the CDR3 reads CASSVGSRGPGDYGYTF. Written as DNA, the CDR3 is TGTGCCAGCAGCGTAGGCTCCAGGGGGCCCGGGGACTATGGCTACACCTTC.

V gene TRBV7-8 combines with J gene TRBJ1-6, with D uncertain. The CDR3 is made up of 15 amino acids. Germline values: CDR1 SGHVS, CDR2 FQNEAQ. V was shortened by 2 bases and J by 0 bases, with 5 bases between the two germline ends. The CDR3 reads CASSLPSSYNSPLHF. Here the CDR3 DNA reads TGTGCCAGCAGCTTACCGAGCTCCTATAATTCACCCCTCCACTTT.

DNA for the CDR3: TGCGCCAGCAGTCGGGGGCGACCCACAGATACGCAGTATTTT. Translation gives CASSRGRPTDTQYF. The chain couples TRBV4-1 to TRBJ2-3; perhaps D is TRBD1 or TRBD2 (6 bases each). Trimming shortened V by 6 bases and J by 2 bases, and 12 bases separated the two germline ends. Germline values: CDR1 MGHRA, CDR2 YSYEKL. The CDR3 totals 14 residues.

The chain combines TRBV6-5 with TRBJ2-7; 7 bases line up with TRBD1. Germline V lookup: CDR1 MNHEY, CDR2 SVGAGI. The CDR3 has 14 residues. V lost 2 bases, J lost 6 bases, and 7 bases stayed unmatched. The CDR3 loop reads CASSYTGDTLEQYF. The CDR3 DNA is TGTGCCAGCAGTTACACAGGGGATACCCTCGAGCAGTACTTC.

The rearrangement links TRBV9 to TRBJ2-1; 7 bases are shared with TRBD2. The V gene's germline CDR1 is SGDLS and CDR2 YYNGEE. Trimming removed 0 bases from V and 4 bases from J; junction bases left unmatched: 10. The CDR3 is made up of 17 amino acids. This CDR3 is CASSVASGLAAYNEQFF. The DNA of the CDR3 is TGTGCCAGCAGCGTAGCTAGTGGTCTAGCGGCTTACAATGAGCAGTTCTTC.

This sequence joins TRBV5-1 and TRBJ2-5, with D perhaps matching TRBD2 (5 bases). Germline lookup yields CDR1 SGHRS and CDR2 YFSETQ. The CDR3 totals 14 residues. V lost 4 bases, J lost 5 bases, and 15 bases lay in between. This chain's CDR3 is CASSVTFTGETQYF. CDR3 nucleotides: TGCGCCAGCAGCGTGACATTCACGGGGGAGACCCAGTACTTC.

CDR3 in DNA: TGCGCCAGCAGCCCGGAGGTGCCCGGGACAGGGGCCTCTGGATACTACTACGAGCAGTACTTC. Translating it yields CASSPEVPGTGASGYYYEQYF. This chain links TRBV5-1 with TRBJ2-7; 10 bases fit TRBD1. The CDR3 contains 21 residues. CDR1 is SGHRS and CDR2 is YFSETQ in the germline V gene. J lost 3 bases, V lost 4 bases, and 25 bases had no gene match.

The chain carries TRBV29-1 and TRBJ2-5, with 10 bases identical to TRBD1. V trimming: 6 bases; J trimming: 2 bases; junction bases outside the gene matches: 9. Germline CDR1 reads SQVTM; CDR2 reads ANQGSEA. This CDR3 spans 15 amino acids. The CDR3, as DNA: TGCAGCGTCACCTGGACGGGACAGGGGCAAGAGACCCAGTACTTC. Residues: CSVTWTGQGQETQYF.

The CDR3 is CAISVRQTDNNYGYTF. In DNA, the CDR3 is TGTGCCATCAGTGTGAGGCAGACAGATAATAACTATGGCTACACCTTC. This chain links TRBV10-3 with TRBJ1-2; TRBD1 is a possible D gene (5 bases). Looked up from germline, CDR1 is ENHRY and CDR2 is SYGVKD. The V end was cut by 4 bases, the J end by 1 base, with 16 bases between. This CDR3 is built from 16 residues.

This chain uses TRBV13 with TRBJ1-1; D is unresolved. CDR1 and CDR2 from the germline V gene are PRHDT and FYEKMQ (reference sequence). The CDR3 spans 14 residues. Deletions cut 2 bases from V and 0 bases from J, with 7 bases between. The CDR3 DNA follows: TGTGCCAGCAGCTTACCGGCCGTGAACACTGAAGCTTTCTTT. It specifies CASSLPAVNTEAFF. Using reference TRBV13 and TRBJ1-1 for the parts outside the CDR3, the full variable domain is AAGVIQSPRHLIKEKRETATLKCYPIPRHDTVYWYQQGPGQDPQFLISFYEKMQSDKGSIPDRFSAQQFSDYHSELNMSSLELGDSALYFCASSLPAVNTEAFFGQGTRLTVV.

The rearrangement uses TRBV25-1 and TRBJ1-2, with 9 bases lining up with TRBD1. V gave up 0 bases and J gave up 6 bases; unmatched junction bases: 5. Germline V gives CDR1 MGHDK, CDR2 SYGVNS. This CDR3 is built from 15 residues. CDR3 nucleotide sequence: TGTGCCAGCAGTGAATACACAGGGGGCGCGAATGGCTACACCTTC. Protein: CASSEYTGGANGYTF.

The chain has TRBV29-1 and TRBJ1-2, with D tentatively TRBD1 (5 bases). Germline assignment: CDR1 SQVTM and CDR2 ANQGSEA. The CDR3 spans 13 residues. The CDR3 spells CIVSWGGIDGYTF. DNA for the CDR3: TGCATAGTCTCATGGGGGGGAATCGATGGCTACACCTTC.

There are a few counts of this clone. The genes are TRBV12-5 and TRBJ1-5; D not certain. V was cut by 7 bases and J by 6 bases, with 7 bases left in between. CDR1 and CDR2 from the germline V gene are LGHNT and FRNRAP. The CDR3 consists of 11 residues. CDR3 region: CASAESQPQHF. DNA for the CDR3: TGTGCTAGTGCGGAAAGTCAGCCCCAGCATTTT.

Worth noting for this clone: One end of the junction does not line up with germline, which may come from a read error. V usage is TRBV5-6 and J usage is TRBJ1-4; 7 positions agree with TRBD1. The CDR3 has 16 residues. Germline V gene lookup returns CDR1 SGHDT and CDR2 YYEEEE. The CDR3 DNA sequence: TGTGCCAGCAGCTTGGGGGTCGGGACAGCCGTAGATTTTGCTGTTTTT. Its translation: CASSLGVGTAVDFAVF.

V gene TRBV30 combines with J gene TRBJ2-7, with D possibly being TRBD1 (5 bases). V was pared by 3 bases and J by 4 bases, with 13 bases between. Germline V gene lookup returns CDR1 GTSNPN and CDR2 SVGIG (reference sequence). The CDR3 extends over 13 amino acids. CDR3: CAWSSGHLYEQYF. The CDR3 nucleotides are TGTGCCTGGAGCTCCGGACACTTATACGAGCAGTACTTC.

V usage is TRBV4-1 and J usage is TRBJ2-3; D is undetermined. CDR1 is MGHRA, CDR2 YSYEKL, per germline. CDR3 size: 12 residues. The V gene lost 4 bases and the J gene lost 5 bases, with 7 bases spanning the gap. The CDR3 DNA is TGCGCCAGCAGCCGGAACCGAGATACGCAGTATTTT. Protein: CASSRNRDTQYF.

The chain combines TRBV7-9 with TRBJ2-2; D is perhaps TRBD2 (5 bases). The V gene's germline CDR1 is SEHNR and CDR2 FQNEAQ (reference sequence). The CDR3 loop spans 14 amino acids. V lost 3 bases, J lost 7 bases, and 12 bases lay in between. CDR3 nucleotides: TGTGCCAGCAGCTTGGGCCCCCGGGGCGGGGAGCTGTTTTTT. It specifies CASSLGPRGGELFF. The variable domain in full, with the rest retrieved from reference TRBV7-9 and TRBJ2-2, is DTGVSQNPRHKITKRGQNVTFRCDPISEHNRLYWYRQTLGQGPEFLTYFQNEAQLEKSRLLSDRFSAERPKGSFSTLEIQRTEQGDSAMYLCASSLGPRGGELFFGEGSRLTVL.

This clone appeared a single time. The CDR3 region is CASSLRGRGTDTQYF. The CDR3 region has the DNA TGTGCCAGCAGTTTGCGGGGGAGAGGCACAGATACGCAGTATTTT. The rearrangement links TRBV27 to TRBJ2-3, with 7 bases lining up with TRBD2. V shed 3 bases, J shed 1 base, and the junction held 4 bases outside the gene matches. This CDR3 contains 15 residues. CDR1 is MNHEY, CDR2 SMNVEV, per germline (reference sequence).

The J gene is TRBJ1-2, the V gene TRBV30; D is unresolved. The germline V and J ends were trimmed by 7 bases and 2 bases, with 14 bases remaining between them. The CDR3 length is 13 residues. The germline V gene has CDR1 GTSNPN and CDR2 SVGIG (reference sequence). CDR3 sequence (DNA): TGTGCCTTTTGGCGGACCATAAACTATGGCTACACCTTC. It encodes CAFWRTINYGYTF.

The sample holds a few counts of this clone. This CDR3 is also generated by other DNA sequences in the sample. V usage is TRBV4-1 and J usage is TRBJ1-2, with D perhaps TRBD1 (5 bases). This CDR3 has 15 residues. Per germline, CDR1 MGHRA and CDR2 YSYEKL. V lost 0 bases to trimming and J lost 2 bases, with 10 bases between them. CDR3 nucleotides: TGCGCCAGCAGCCAAGAGGGCAGGGCGAACTATGGCTACACCTTC. Amino acids: CASSQEGRANYGYTF.

This clone was seen more than once but under ten times. This chain joins TRBV7-6 and TRBJ1-2; D perhaps matches TRBD1 (6 bases). The V gene's germline CDR1 is SGHVS and CDR2 FNYEAQ. This CDR3 comprises 13 residues. Trimming stripped 0 bases from V and 7 bases from J, with 9 bases between. The CDR3 reads CASSLAGGGGYTF. The DNA for the CDR3 is TGTGCCAGCAGCTTAGCTGGGGGCGGTGGCTACACCTTC.

This chain uses TRBV7-9 with TRBJ2-3; D is perhaps TRBD1 (5 bases). The CDR3 loop spans 18 amino acids. V was pared by 2 bases and J by 1 base, with 19 bases between. Germline V gene sequence: CDR1 SEHNR, CDR2 FQNEAQ (reference sequence). Here the CDR3 DNA reads TGTGCCAGCAGCTTATCCCGGGCCCTAGGGGCTGGCACAGATACGCAGTATTTT. Its translation is CASSLSRALGAGTDTQYF. Looking up the rest from reference TRBV7-9 and TRBJ2-3 gives the full variable domain: DTGVSQNPRHKITKRGQNVTFRCDPISEHNRLYWYRQTLGQGPEFLTYFQNEAQLEKSRLLSDRFSAERPKGSFSTLEIQRTEQGDSAMYLCASSLSRALGAGTDTQYFGPGTRLTVL.

This clone appeared a few times. The genes are TRBV4-1 and TRBJ1-5, with D possibly TRBD1 on 6 matching bases. CDR1 and CDR2 (germline): MGHRA, YSYEKL. This CDR3 comprises 15 residues. V shed 1 base and J shed 7 bases, with 14 bases lying between them. The CDR3 bases are TGCGCCAGCAGCCAAGGAGTCAGGGGAGGACAGCCCCAGCATTTT. Its translation: CASSQGVRGGQPQHF.

The V gene is TRBV6-5, the J gene TRBJ2-7; D call uncertain. The germline gives CDR1 MNHEY, CDR2 SVGAGI. The CDR3 extends over 14 amino acids. The V and J ends lost 2 bases and 2 bases respectively, with 10 bases between them. CDR3 DNA: TGTGCCAGCAGTTACGATGGGAAAACCTACGAGCAGTACTTC. It codes for CASSYDGKTYEQYF.

This clone was recorded a few times. The CDR3 here is CASSLAGGWEKLFF. In DNA form, the CDR3 reads TGTGCCAGCAGTTTGGCGGGGGGTTGGGAAAAACTGTTTTTT. The chain couples TRBV27 to TRBJ1-4; D might be TRBD1 (5 bases). Germline loops: CDR1 MNHEY, CDR2 SMNVEV (reference sequence). CDR3 length: 14 residues. Trimming took off 3 bases at V and 8 bases at J, with 13 bases between the two ends.

The rearrangement joins TRBV6-5 to TRBJ1-2; D uncertain. CDR3 length: 14 amino acids. Trimming took off 4 bases at V and 0 bases at J, with 9 bases between the two ends. Germline values: CDR1 MNHEY, CDR2 SVGAGI. In DNA, the CDR3 is TGTGCCAGCAGTTCGGACGGAACTAACTATGGCTACACCTTC. Translating gives CASSSDGTNYGYTF.

This chain links TRBV6-6 with TRBJ1-3; D is uncertain. Germline lookup yields CDR1 MNHNY and CDR2 SVGAGI (reference sequence). Trimming stripped 5 bases from V and 2 bases from J, with 7 bases between. The CDR3 has 13 residues. CDR3 sequence: CASSPLAGNTIYF. The CDR3, as DNA: TGTGCCAGCAGTCCACTAGCTGGAAACACCATATATTTT.